The following is a T cell receptor beta chain sequence with its context. Its antigen is as yet unknown. The record originates from a study of blood T cells in healthy people across ages. The study's findings and limits: One million T cells yielded diversity estimates that were considered underestimates.

The use of a sample-barcoded 5' primer and a J-beta primer mix characterized a second PCR of roughly 7 to 12 cycles. From the 5' RACE reads, TCRdb called clonotypes with MiXCR, one entry per CDR3 protein. This sample yields hundreds of thousands of distinct CDR3 sequences, of which roughly 48% are seen a single time; about an eighth belongs to the top ten. This CDR3 is built from 15 residues. V lost 6 bases to trimming and J lost 2 bases, with 14 bases between them. Germline V lookup: CDR1 MRHNA, CDR2 SNTAGT. Staff drew ten milliliters of peripheral blood from each donor. This chain uses TRBV6-4 with TRBJ2-1; D may correspond to TRBD1 or TRBD2 (5 bases each). The sequenced sample was blood. This TCR derives from a man younger than 40 in good health. CDR3 amino acids: CASSGASGPYNEQFF. Here the CDR3 DNA reads TGTGCCAGCAGCGGGGCCTCCGGGCCCTACAATGAGCAGTTCTTC.